The entry below describes one TCR beta chain. Its recognized antigen is unknown. Nothing much larger sits one base from this clone, and base qualities are not available. The time point label here, explained by the study, means: persistent/refractory GD, antithyroid drugs over 5 years with positive TRAb. For both TCR sequencing and RNA sequencing, RNA was extracted from PBMCs in TRIzol. The diagnosis of Graves' disease followed American Thyroid Association guidelines. Patients were recruited from an endocrinology department in Xi'an, China. Each patient gave approximately 10 milliliters of peripheral blood, collected in an EDTA anticoagulant tube. Ficoll Paque Plus density gradient separation was used to isolate PBMCs, and no additional T cell sorting was done. RNA quality was checked with an Agilent 2100 Bioanalyzer and agarose gel, and concentration with a NanoDrop 2000. The sample originates from a study of regulatory T cells in long-lasting Graves disease (TCRdb year 2021). Study-wide context: To count as having persistent Graves' disease, a patient had to have received antithyroid drug treatment for over 5 years with TSH receptor autoantibodies remaining persistently positive. Patients with persistent Graves' disease were compared with patients with newly diagnosed Graves' disease using TCR sequencing and RNA sequencing of peripheral blood. The study was registered as a clinical trial and conducted in China. A total of 33 samples were covered by TCR sequencing, comprising approximately 13 persistent and 20 or so newly diagnosed Graves' disease patients. On average, persistent Graves' disease patients in the clinical cohort had been on antithyroid drugs for approximately ten years. Points the paper makes about the study in general: Persistent Graves' disease patients showed lower TCR Shannon entropy and fewer highly expanded clones than newly diagnosed patients, suggesting clonal expansion. Persistent patients shared more public clonotypes among themselves (around 3,000) than newly diagnosed patients did (about 900). As a limitation, the authors acknowledged that the small sample size may reduce accuracy. Preferential use of TRBV28, TRBJ1-2 and TRBJ2-5 was observed in persistent disease, whereas TRBV20-1 and TRBJ2-1 were favored in newly diagnosed disease. The study examined only peripheral blood because the primary lesion, thyroid tissue, could not be accessed. Sequencing and analysis were restricted to the TCR beta chain.

Libraries came from multiplex PCR. The sample was run on an Illumina HiSeq 4000. iRepertoire HTBI primers and Arm-PCR amplification of CDR3 regions were used to construct TCR beta libraries. Before sequencing, the PCR products underwent gel purification. Per the original workflow: A total of 62 TRBV and more than twelve TRBJ segments were identified across samples and were used for gene usage analysis of CDR3 amino acid clonotypes. COPE and FqMerger were used to merge filtered high-quality paired reads into contigs. BLAST was used to align contigs to the IMGT TRBV, TRBD and TRBJ reference genes, and CDR3 was defined following IMGT. Clonotypes above 0.1% frequency were classified as highly expanded clones. Shannon entropy served as the measure of repertoire diversity, while the Gini coefficient captured V-J evenness. Public clonotypes were defined as clonotypes shared by more than one individual. Starting from the raw public reads, TCRdb applied fastp trimming at Q25, assembled clones with MiXCR and retained in-frame beta chains. All rows with the same CDR3 protein become a single entry with the most common DNA and genes. None of the V and J calls come from the authors' own analysis; TCRdb made them. This sample gives 500,000 to 700,000 distinct CDR3 sequences in total; around 32% of them show up just once. The biggest ten clones account for 42% of the sample.

The CDR3 spans 13 residues, from the cysteine through the phenylalanine. Only the CDR3 DNA is retained, 39 bases long and in frame from the first base. At the junction V is shortened by 2 bases and J by 3 bases, with 10 bases in between. From a lookup of the germline V gene, CDR1 and CDR2 are SQVTM and ANQGSEA. The sequence derives from a female donor with Graves disease. Sample: peripheral blood mononuclear cells (PBMCs), taken when the disease was refractory, from a patient treated with antithyroid drugs. Recombination linked TRBV29-1 to TRBJ1-1; perhaps TRBD1 is the D gene, with 6 bases matching. Here the CDR3 is given as CSVETGRYTEAFF. The DNA sequence follows: TGCAGCGTTGAAACAGGGAGGTACACTGAAGCTTTCTTT.